These T cell receptor beta chains were read from a single sample in a study of blood T cell repertoires in COVID-19. Assay used: immunoSEQ multiplex PCR; TCRdb lists only in-frame clones, some missing. Here the sample spans about 59,000 clones, about nine tenths being singletons. Sequenced sample: peripheral blood. Receptors originate from a human donor in a cohort sampled during active COVID-19. Both conserved end residues are part of each CDR3. Each record gives: J gene, D gene, clone size, V gene, CDR3 DNA, CDR3 protein. D genes are given only for firm matches. The size entry is marked missing in some rows and otherwise reads once, few, many or a size class.

J gene: TRBJ2-7; D gene: TRBD2; clone size: .; V gene: TRBV4-1; CDR3 DNA: TGCGCCAGCAGCCAGCAGCGGGAGGGATACTACGAGCAGTACTTC; CDR3 protein: CASSQQREGYYEQYF
J gene: TRBJ1-1; D gene: .; clone size: .; V gene: TRBV6-5; CDR3 DNA: TGTGCCAGCGGCCCTCAAGGGGCGGGGGCTGAAGCTTTCTTT; CDR3 protein: CASGPQGAGAEAFF
J gene: TRBJ2-3; D gene: TRBD2; clone size: .; V gene: TRBV7-3; CDR3 DNA: TGTGCCAGCAGCTTAGGGCTAGCGGGGTTTTTGGATACGCAGTATTTT; CDR3 protein: CASSLGLAGFLDTQYF
J gene: TRBJ2-5; D gene: TRBD2; clone size: .; V gene: TRBV15; CDR3 DNA: TGTGCCACCAGCAAACTAGCGGGGGAAGAGACCCAGTACTTC; CDR3 protein: CATSKLAGEETQYF
J gene: TRBJ2-1; D gene: TRBD1; clone size: .; V gene: TRBV6-5; CDR3 DNA: TGTGCCAGCAGTTCCCCTGGGACAGGAACGTCCAATGAGCAGTTCTTC; CDR3 protein: CASSSPGTGTSNEQFF
J gene: TRBJ2-5; D gene: TRBD2; clone size: few; V gene: TRBV5-1; CDR3 DNA: TGCGCCAGCAGCCCAACGGGACTAGCGGGGGGGGAGACCCAGTACTTC; CDR3 protein: CASSPTGLAGGETQYF
J gene: TRBJ2-5; D gene: TRBD1; clone size: .; V gene: TRBV19; CDR3 DNA: TGTGCCAGTACCCCGACAGGGACAGAGACCCAGTACTTC; CDR3 protein: CASTPTGTETQYF
J gene: TRBJ1-3; D gene: .; clone size: few; V gene: TRBV30; CDR3 DNA: TGTGCCTGGGCCCGACAGTTCTCTGGAAACACCATATATTTT; CDR3 protein: CAWARQFSGNTIYF
J gene: TRBJ2-3; D gene: TRBD2; clone size: .; V gene: TRBV5-1; CDR3 DNA: TGCGCCAGCAGCTTGGTCCTAGCGGGAGCAGGGGATACGCAGTATTTT; CDR3 protein: CASSLVLAGAGDTQYF
J gene: TRBJ2-1; D gene: .; clone size: .; V gene: TRBV5-1; CDR3 DNA: TGCGCCAGCAGCTCTCAGTTCTTC; CDR3 protein: CASSSQFF